The clone carrying this T cell receptor (beta chain) has more than one count but fewer than ten. What it binds is unknown. V lost 4 bases and J 6 bases, leaving 18 bases between the germline ends. Germline V gives CDR1 MGHDK, CDR2 SYGVNS. The CDR3 is 15 residues long. The primer mix had 60 Vbeta and 13 Jbeta primers. Profiled with immunoSEQ multiplex PCR; TCRdb holds only in-frame clones, not every one. Here the sample spans 120,000 to 150,000 clones, over 8% being singletons. This sample was included in a study of cytomegalovirus exposure and HLA in healthy donors. Study-wide context: Out of around 360 genotyped donors, 81% belonged to the Caucasian-associated ancestry cluster.

Study observations and caveats: Highly shared variants forming one cluster were likely a sequencing artifact.

V gene TRBV25-1 combines with J gene TRBJ2-5; tentatively, D is TRBD2 (6 bases). Sequences were obtained from PBMCs. This clonotype was sampled from a male donor in good health and CMV-seronegative. CDR3 region: CASSGTTRQSQTQYF. CDR3 nucleotide sequence: TGTGCCAGCAGTGGAACGACTAGGCAATCACAGACCCAGTACTTC.